The 12 T cell receptor beta chains below come from one sample, sequenced in a study of shared clonotypes between healthy human individuals. Sequencing used immunoSEQ multiplex PCR; TCRdb keeps in-frame clones, though not all of them. The data hold some 2,100,000 clones, with just over 90% observed a single time. As defined, naive CD8 cells were CD45RO-negative and positively selected for CCR7, with terminally differentiated effector memory CD45RA+ cells excluded. Sequencing was done on a sample of naive CD8+ T cells from PBMCs. The receptors come from a young man in good health. Some clones in this sample may be carry-over from other donors' samples.

The chain couples TRBV28 to TRBJ1-2; D is possibly TRBD1 (6 bases). Trimming removed 6 bases at V and 0 bases at J, with 11 bases between. CDR3 length equals 14 residues. Germline V gene data show CDR1 as MDHEN and CDR2 as SYDVKM. The CDR3 here is CASRQGPANYGYTF. The DNA for the CDR3 is TGTGCCAGCAGACAGGGTCCCGCTAACTATGGCTACACCTTC.

The chain uses TRBV28 and TRBJ2-5; TRBD2 is a possible D gene (6 bases). The V gene lost 4 bases and the J gene lost 2 bases, with 8 bases spanning the gap. The germline V gene has CDR1 MDHEN and CDR2 SYDVKM. The CDR3 contains 13 residues. The CDR3 coding sequence is TGTGCCAGCAGTTACGGGGGACAAGAGACCCAGTACTTC. This codes for CASSYGGQETQYF. The entire variable domain, with the rest obtained from reference TRBV28 and TRBJ2-5, is as follows: DVKVTQSSRYLVKRTGEKVFLECVQDMDHENMFWYRQDPGLGLRLIYFSYDVKMKEKGDIPEGYSVSREKKERFSLILESASTNQTSMYLCASSYGGQETQYFGPGTRLLVL.

The chain recombines TRBV7-8 with TRBJ1-2; no firm D call. Germline V gives CDR1 SGHVS, CDR2 FQNEAQ. The CDR3 length is 16 residues. Trimming stripped 7 bases from V and 2 bases from J, with 20 bases between. CDR3: CASTAYIGNPNYGYTF. CDR3 nucleotides: TGTGCCAGCACCGCTTATATAGGGAACCCCAACTATGGCTACACCTTC.

This sequence joins TRBV18 and TRBJ1-2, with 10 positions matching TRBD1. CDR1 is KGHSH and CDR2 is LQKENI in the germline V gene. CDR3 length equals 17 residues. The J segment lost 2 bases and the V segment lost 5 bases, leaving 11 bases of the junction unmatched. The CDR3 sequence: CASSEMGTGVPNYGYTF. CDR3 DNA sequence: TGTGCCAGCTCAGAGATGGGGACAGGGGTTCCCAACTATGGCTACACCTTC.

The chain combines TRBV9 with TRBJ2-1; D possibly corresponds to TRBD2 (5 bases). The CDR3 sequence is 14 residues long. The ends were cut back, 6 bases at V and 7 bases at J, with 17 bases in the middle. Germline CDR1 is SGDLS and CDR2 is YYNGEE. The CDR3 region is CASNVEGDLNEQFF. The CDR3 DNA is TGTGCCAGCAACGTCGAGGGAGATTTAAATGAGCAGTTCTTC.

This clone appeared a single time. At the DNA level, this CDR3 is encoded by other sequences in the same sample as well. V is TRBV9 and J is TRBJ2-3; D unclear. Germline CDR1 and CDR2: SGDLS and YYNGEE. The CDR3 is 15 residues long. V lost 2 bases, J lost 3 bases, and 13 bases lay in between. The CDR3 region is CASSVGYPGTDTQYF. As DNA, the CDR3 is TGTGCCAGCAGCGTTGGTTACCCGGGTACAGATACGCAGTATTTT.

The gene calls are TRBV27 and TRBJ2-7; D is perhaps TRBD1 (6 bases). The CDR3 has 15 residues. CDR1 and CDR2 from the germline V gene are MNHEY and SMNVEV (reference sequence). V shed 2 bases and J shed 1 base, with 12 bases lying between them. For the CDR3, the DNA is TGTGCCAGCAGTTTAGGCACAGGGTTATCCTACGAGCAGTACTTC. Translated, it gives CASSLGTGLSYEQYF.

V gene TRBV13 combines with J gene TRBJ2-2, with 14 bases lining up with TRBD2. After removal of 5 bases from V and 9 bases from J, the junction contained 8 bases not matched to a gene. The germline gives CDR1 PRHDT, CDR2 FYEKMQ (reference sequence). The CDR3 contains 16 residues. The CDR3 region has the DNA TGTGCCAGCAGCGACCGACTAGCGGGAGGGTCGAGGGAGCTGTTTTTT. It is translated as CASSDRLAGGSRELFF.

The chain uses TRBV9 and TRBJ1-2; 8 bases agree with TRBD1. The CDR3 covers 15 residues. V was clipped by 3 bases and J by 3 bases; unmatched bases: 7. From germline, CDR1 is SGDLS and CDR2 YYNGEE. The CDR3 sequence: CASSDPQGADYGYTF. CDR3 nucleotide sequence: TGTGCCAGCAGCGATCCGCAGGGGGCGGACTATGGCTACACCTTC.

The V call is TRBV9, the J call TRBJ2-3; unclear D gene. The ends were cut back, 3 bases at V and 2 bases at J, with 16 bases in the middle. CDR1 is SGDLS and CDR2 is YYNGEE in the germline V gene. The CDR3 covers 16 residues. The DNA of the CDR3 is TGTGCCAGCAGCGAGCGTATGGGGATAAACACAGATACGCAGTATTTT. This encodes CASSERMGINTDTQYF.

Details on this clone: This CDR3 is also generated by other DNA sequences in the sample. As DNA, the CDR3 is TGTGCCAGCAGTTTATCCCTGGCCCAGCCCCAGCATTTT. This encodes CASSLSLAQPQHF. This chain uses TRBV27 with TRBJ1-5; D gene ambiguous. Per the germline V gene, CDR1 is MNHEY and CDR2 is SMNVEV (reference sequence). The CDR3 has 13 residues. Trimming removed 0 bases from V and 7 bases from J, with 7 bases in between.

The chain has TRBV4-3 and TRBJ2-7; D may be TRBD2 (7 bases). CDR1 and CDR2 (germline): LGHNA, YSLEER. Trimming took off 0 bases at V and 3 bases at J, with 12 bases between the two ends. The length of the CDR3 is 15 residues. This chain's CDR3 is CASSQDRGARYEQYF. CDR3 DNA sequence: TGCGCCAGCAGCCAAGATCGGGGGGCGCGCTACGAGCAGTACTTC.